Listed below are T cell receptor beta chains from one sample, sequenced in a study of T cells in localized non-small cell lung cancer. Clones were read by immunoSEQ multiplex PCR, and TCRdb kept only the in-frame ones, dropping some. The sample consists of over 20,000 clones, roughly 90% of them appearing once. This sample comprised peripheral blood, obtained before any cancer treatment. The receptors shown here come from a female donor over 55 with stage I lung adenocarcinoma. Each CDR3 is given with its conserved first and last residue. Fields, in order: D gene, clone size, J gene, V gene, CDR3 protein, CDR3 DNA. The D gene is left open where the match is weak. The size entry is marked missing in some rows and otherwise reads once, few, many or a size class.

D: .
size: few
J: TRBJ1-1
V: TRBV6-6
CDR3: CATKQGNTEAFF
DNA: TGTGCCACCAAACAGGGGAACACTGAAGCTTTCTTT

D: .
size: .
J: TRBJ1-5
V: TRBV28
CDR3: CASSFAGGQHF
DNA: TGTGCCAGCAGTTTTGCCGGGGGCCAGCATTTT

D: .
size: .
J: TRBJ2-3
V: TRBV7-2
CDR3: CASNLAMGRADTQYF
DNA: TGTGCCAGCAACTTAGCGATGGGCCGGGCAGATACGCAGTATTTT

D: .
size: .
J: TRBJ2-1
V: TRBV6-1
CDR3: CASRRGGTAYNEQFF
DNA: TGTGCCAGCAGGAGGGGCGGGACAGCCTACAATGAGCAGTTCTTC

D: .
size: once
J: TRBJ1-1
V: TRBV30
CDR3: CAWSVRNTEAFF
DNA: TGTGCCTGGAGTGTCAGGAACACTGAAGCTTTCTTT

D: TRBD2
size: .
J: TRBJ2-3
V: TRBV7-2
CDR3: CASSLRLAGGLATDTQYF
DNA: TGTGCCAGCAGCCTTAGACTAGCGGGAGGGCTAGCCACAGATACGCAGTATTTT

D: .
size: .
J: TRBJ1-6
V: TRBV5-1
CDR3: CASSVGSGGNSPLHF
DNA: TGCGCCAGCAGCGTTGGGTCGGGGGGGAATTCACCCCTCCACTTT

D: TRBD2
size: .
J: TRBJ2-7
V: TRBV9
CDR3: CASSVGVSGASYEQYF
DNA: TGTGCCAGCAGCGTAGGAGTTAGCGGGGCGTCCTACGAGCAGTACTTC

D: .
size: .
J: TRBJ1-2
V: TRBV6-5
CDR3: CASSSGTSPHGYTF
DNA: TGTGCCAGCAGTTCCGGGACGAGTCCTCATGGCTACACCTTC

D: TRBD1
size: .
J: TRBJ2-7
V: TRBV27
CDR3: CASRTGTGEQYF
DNA: TGTGCCAGCAGGACCGGGACAGGGGAGCAGTACTTC

D: .
size: .
J: TRBJ1-5
V: TRBV28
CDR3: CASSLRRVGQPQHF
DNA: TGTGCCAGCAGTTTGCGGCGGGTCGGTCAGCCCCAGCATTTT

D: .
size: .
J: TRBJ2-1
V: TRBV6-1
CDR3: CASSVSLTTNEQFF
DNA: TGTGCCAGCAGTGTCTCCCTTACTACGAATGAGCAGTTCTTC

D: .
size: .
J: TRBJ1-3
V: TRBV9
CDR3: CASSPPLRETIYF
DNA: TGTGCCAGCAGCCCCCCCCTGAGGGAGACCATATATTTT

D: TRBD1
size: .
J: TRBJ2-7
V: TRBV14
CDR3: CASSQVGTGSREQYF
DNA: TGTGCCAGCAGCCAAGTGGGGACAGGTAGTAGGGAGCAGTACTTC

D: .
size: .
J: TRBJ1-1
V: TRBV9
CDR3: CASSVALGAGALGYTEAFF
DNA: TGTGCCAGCAGCGTAGCTCTCGGGGCGGGGGCCCTCGGGTACACTGAAGCTTTCTTT

D: TRBD1
size: .
J: TRBJ1-5
V: TRBV30
CDR3: CAWSVGQGSGPQHF
DNA: TGTGCCTGGAGTGTCGGACAGGGTTCTGGGCCCCAGCATTTT

D: .
size: .
J: TRBJ2-2
V: TRBV30
CDR3: CAWSALPGELFF
DNA: TGTGCCTGGAGTGCCCTTCCCGGGGAGCTGTTTTTT

D: .
size: .
J: TRBJ1-2
V: TRBV6-5
CDR3: CASSFTEARGYTF
DNA: TGTGCCAGCAGTTTCACAGAGGCGCGGGGCTACACCTTC

D: .
size: .
J: TRBJ2-1
V: TRBV29-1
CDR3: CSGRTEGFTYNEQFF
DNA: TGCAGCGGAAGAACCGAGGGATTCACCTACAATGAGCAGTTCTTC

D: TRBD1
size: .
J: TRBJ2-5
V: TRBV5-6
CDR3: CASSFFRDRGEQETQYF
DNA: TGTGCCAGCAGCTTTTTCCGGGACAGGGGAGAACAAGAGACCCAGTACTTC

D: TRBD2
size: .
J: TRBJ2-5
V: TRBV5-1
CDR3: CASSPGLAGGSRETQYF
DNA: TGCGCCAGCAGCCCGGGACTAGCGGGAGGGTCCCGGGAGACCCAGTACTTC

D: .
size: medium-sized
J: TRBJ1-1
V: TRBV7-9
CDR3: CASSLVEGNTEAFF
DNA: TGTGCCAGCAGCTTAGTTGAGGGGAACACTGAAGCTTTCTTT

D: TRBD1
size: .
J: TRBJ2-7
V: TRBV5-1
CDR3: CASSPGTGVSHEQYF
DNA: TGCGCCAGCAGCCCCGGGACAGGGGTCTCCCACGAGCAGTACTTC

D: TRBD1
size: .
J: TRBJ1-5
V: TRBV6-1
CDR3: CASSVGQGGSNQPQHF
DNA: TGTGCCAGCAGTGTGGGACAGGGAGGGAGCAATCAGCCCCAGCATTTT

D: TRBD2
size: .
J: TRBJ2-2
V: TRBV10-3
CDR3: CAISESGGTGGGELFF
DNA: TGTGCCATCAGTGAGAGCGGCGGGACGGGGGGCGGGGAGCTGTTTTTT

D: .
size: .
J: TRBJ2-4
V: TRBV19
CDR3: CASSIIAEAKNIQYF
DNA: TGTGCCAGTAGTATTATCGCGGAAGCCAAAAACATTCAGTACTTC

D: TRBD1
size: .
J: TRBJ1-4
V: TRBV28
CDR3: CATMVGTGTTTNEKLFF
DNA: TGTGCCACCATGGTTGGGACAGGGACTACAACTAATGAAAAACTGTTTTTT

D: TRBD1
size: .
J: TRBJ1-1
V: TRBV9
CDR3: CASSVTPGGGTEAFF
DNA: TGTGCCAGCAGCGTAACCCCAGGGGGAGGCACTGAAGCTTTCTTT

D: TRBD1
size: .
J: TRBJ1-4
V: TRBV7-2
CDR3: CASSLRTGLTNEKLFF
DNA: TGTGCCAGCAGCCTCCGGACAGGGCTGACTAATGAAAAACTGTTTTTT

D: .
size: .
J: TRBJ1-2
V: TRBV28
CDR3: CASSLQGAGFYGYTF
DNA: TGTGCCAGCAGCTTACAGGGTGCCGGCTTCTATGGCTACACCTTC

D: .
size: .
J: TRBJ2-5
V: TRBV6-6
CDR3: CASSPPGTQYF
DNA: TGTGCCAGCAGCCCCCCCGGGACCCAGTACTTC

D: .
size: .
J: TRBJ2-5
V: TRBV20-1
CDR3: CSGGVGTQYF
DNA: TGCAGTGGGGGGGTCGGGACCCAGTACTTC

D: .
size: .
J: TRBJ2-7
V: TRBV7-2
CDR3: CASSSRFYEQYF
DNA: TGTGCCAGCAGCTCCCGCTTCTACGAGCAGTACTTC

D: .
size: .
J: TRBJ1-1
V: TRBV4-2
CDR3: CASSHAAGPEAFF
DNA: TGTGCCAGCAGCCATGCCGCGGGCCCTGAAGCTTTCTTT

D: .
size: .
J: TRBJ2-2
V: TRBV11-3
CDR3: CASSGLGGELFF
DNA: TGTGCCAGCAGCGGATTGGGCGGGGAGCTGTTTTTT

D: .
size: .
J: TRBJ1-4
V: TRBV11-2
CDR3: CASSLGRGWTNEKLFF
DNA: TGTGCCAGCAGCTTAGGGCGGGGTTGGACTAATGAAAAACTGTTTTTT

D: TRBD2
size: .
J: TRBJ2-5
V: TRBV14
CDR3: CASSQFASGLQETQYF
DNA: TGTGCCAGCAGCCAATTCGCTAGCGGGCTCCAAGAGACCCAGTACTTC

D: .
size: .
J: TRBJ1-2
V: TRBV30
CDR3: CAWPNQSRAGGYTF
DNA: TGTGCCTGGCCGAACCAAAGTCGTGCGGGTGGCTACACCTTC

D: .
size: .
J: TRBJ1-4
V: TRBV4-2
CDR3: CASSPEDSRREKLFF
DNA: TGTGCCAGCAGCCCTGAGGACAGTCGGCGAGAAAAACTGTTTTTT

D: .
size: once
J: TRBJ1-2
V: TRBV15
CDR3: CATSSDPGLYGYTF
DNA: TGTGCCACCAGCAGTGATCCGGGACTCTATGGCTACACCTTC

D: .
size: .
J: TRBJ2-7
V: TRBV18
CDR3: CASSPGPREQYF
DNA: TGTGCCAGCTCACCGGGGCCACGAGAGCAGTACTTC

D: TRBD1
size: .
J: TRBJ1-2
V: TRBV4-1
CDR3: CASSQAGGTFQNYGYTF
DNA: TGCGCCAGCAGCCAAGCAGGGGGGACTTTTCAAAACTATGGCTACACCTTC

D: TRBD1
size: once
J: TRBJ1-3
V: TRBV9
CDR3: CASSALDRGPGNTIYF
DNA: TGTGCCAGCAGCGCTTTGGACAGGGGGCCTGGAAACACCATATATTTT

D: TRBD1
size: .
J: TRBJ2-2
V: TRBV7-6
CDR3: CASSRTGATGELFF
DNA: TGTGCCAGCAGCCGGACAGGGGCCACCGGGGAGCTGTTTTTT

D: TRBD1
size: .
J: TRBJ1-6
V: TRBV11-2
CDR3: CASSPDRGQSPLHF
DNA: TGTGCCAGCAGTCCGGACAGGGGGCAATCACCCCTCCACTTT

D: .
size: .
J: TRBJ1-2
V: TRBV9
CDR3: CASSVGTHYGYTF
DNA: TGTGCCAGCAGCGTGGGCACCCACTATGGCTACACCTTC

D: .
size: .
J: TRBJ1-1
V: TRBV18
CDR3: CASSSTGWSEAFF
DNA: TGTGCCAGCTCATCAACGGGGTGGTCTGAAGCTTTCTTT

D: .
size: .
J: TRBJ1-1
V: TRBV5-6
CDR3: CASSPGPLASTEAFF
DNA: TGTGCCAGCAGCCCGGGCCCCCTCGCCAGCACTGAAGCTTTCTTT

D: .
size: .
J: TRBJ1-2
V: TRBV6-1
CDR3: CASSERDNYGYTF
DNA: TGTGCCAGCTCCGAACGGGACAACTATGGCTACACCTTC

D: TRBD2
size: .
J: TRBJ2-7
V: TRBV29-1
CDR3: CSVAGTSGRSAYEQYF
DNA: TGCAGCGTCGCCGGGACTAGCGGGAGAAGTGCCTACGAGCAGTACTTC

D: .
size: .
J: TRBJ2-1
V: TRBV11-2
CDR3: CASSSSGRLNNEQFF
DNA: TGTGCCAGCAGCTCGTCGGGCCGACTTAACAATGAGCAGTTCTTC

D: .
size: .
J: TRBJ1-2
V: TRBV9
CDR3: CASSVATGGTYGYTF
DNA: TGTGCCAGCAGCGTAGCTACGGGGGGTACCTATGGCTACACCTTC

D: TRBD1
size: .
J: TRBJ1-2
V: TRBV6-6
CDR3: CASRPDRGRDGYTF
DNA: TGTGCCAGCAGACCCGACAGGGGAAGGGATGGCTACACCTTC

D: .
size: .
J: TRBJ1-5
V: TRBV19
CDR3: CASSAGQLNQPQHF
DNA: TGTGCCAGTAGTGCTGGACAGCTCAATCAGCCCCAGCATTTT

D: TRBD2
size: once
J: TRBJ2-7
V: TRBV30
CDR3: CAWSVFSGGDQYF
DNA: TGTGCCTGGAGTGTGTTTAGCGGGGGGGATCAGTACTTC

D: .
size: .
J: TRBJ2-7
V: TRBV28
CDR3: CASSFERVEQYF
DNA: TGTGCCAGCAGTTTCGAGCGGGTCGAGCAGTACTTC

D: .
size: .
J: TRBJ1-3
V: TRBV4-1
CDR3: CASSPTGTGSVGNTIYF
DNA: TGCGCCAGCAGCCCGACAGGCACAGGTTCGGTTGGAAACACCATATATTTT